This TCR beta chain is drawn from a study of technical replicates of blood from a few donors. Libraries were prepared by immunoSEQ multiplex PCR; TCRdb keeps only in-frame clonotypes and omits some of them. Here the sample spans 70,000 to 85,000 clones, around 97% being singletons. The sequencing input was T cells isolated from PBMCs. This clonotype originated in a human donor in good health.

CDR3 sequence: CASSQESGQFLEQPQHF. Written as DNA, the CDR3 is TGCGCCAGCAGCCAAGAATCGGGACAGTTCCTGGAACAGCCCCAGCATTTT. The chain couples TRBV4-1 to TRBJ1-5, with 7 nucleotides matching TRBD1. The CDR3 totals 17 residues. Looked up from germline, CDR1 is MGHRA and CDR2 is YSYEKL. V shed 0 bases, J shed 7 bases, and the junction held 12 bases outside the gene matches.